The sequence of this T cell receptor beta chain was determined in a study of cytomegalovirus exposure and HLA in healthy donors (dated 2017 in TCRdb). Concerning the study at large: In an earlier analysis of under 600 of the donors, less than 350 Gb of sequence data and 100 million or so unique TCR beta sequences from roughly 180 million T cells were reported. The genetic ancestry cluster associated with self-reported Caucasian donors included 81% of the 398 genotyped donors. Rather than drawing on any new phenotypic data, the later analysis identified candidate immune exposures from TCR beta sequences and the way those sequences occurred across donors. The study aimed to test whether signatures of past pathogen exposure could be identified by cataloging public T cell receptors. A later genetic analysis took genome-wide SNP genotypes for about three fifths of the 666 donors and used that subset as a discovery cohort. The study combined high-throughput TCR immunosequencing, statistical association of individual TCRs with disease status, and machine learning to predict cytomegalovirus infection status. Both class I and class II loci were covered by HLA typing, at four-digit resolution. An earlier analysis of several hundred of the donors applied high-throughput TCR beta sequencing to assess whether each TCR beta V gene segment acted as functional or pseudogenic. Along with the 666-subject first cohort, a separate validation cohort of over a hundred different subjects was used. Roughly 300 gigabases of sequencing data and around 85 million unique TCR sequences made up an early release that covered 640 HLA-typed donors. Donor age, sex, ethnicity and CMV serostatus were collected together with the repertoire data. All discovery cohort repertoires had been generated on a single sequencing platform. In a later analysis, previously published TCR beta repertoires from some 640 donors were re-analyzed and high-resolution HLA genotyping was added so that TCR occurrence patterns could be studied. About five DR-DQ haplotypes were handled as single units for association and clustering because linkage in the cohort was strong. The number of donors typed differed by locus, with 629-630 for A, B, C, DRB1 and DQB1, approximately 500 for DQA1, 600 to 610 for DPA1, and 450 to 480 for DPB1. The study profiled the T cell repertoires of under 700 subjects by immunosequencing and related them to cytomegalovirus serostatus. Among almost 400 genotyped donors of the cohort, an average of approximately 240,000 unique TCR beta nucleotide sequences were sequenced per donor, 15% to 20% of them non-productive.

Libraries were prepared through the immunoSEQ multiplex PCR assay. The multiplex PCR relied on a mix of 60 forward primers for TCR Vbeta segments and 13 reverse primers for TCR Jbeta segments. Amplification of the CDR3 region of rearranged TCR beta genes was performed with a multiplex PCR assay on genomic DNA. On the Illumina HiSeq System, the amplified TCR beta libraries were sequenced as 87-base-pair reads. Per the authors' processing: In a later analysis, 70 million to 95 million unique TCR beta chains were counted across the roughly 670 repertoires, and roughly 9.9 million of these chains were shared by at least two donors. To remove PCR and sequencing errors, raw reads were error-corrected and collapsed into unique sequences using a nearest-neighbor algorithm that merged closely related sequences. CDR3 sequences were aligned to IMGT reference sequences to assign V, D and J gene segments. For a sequence to be retained, a match of at least six nucleotides was required to both a V gene segment and a J gene segment. Rearrangements were called productive when the CDR3 lacked stop codons and stayed in frame with V and J; all others were non-productive. Following IMGT convention, CDR3 was defined as the stretch from the second conserved V-encoded cysteine to the conserved J-encoded phenylalanine. The earlier analysis of 550 to 650 of the donors excluded any sequence lacking an unambiguous match to a single V gene segment. In an earlier analysis of a few hundred of the donors, a V segment was called functional when productive rearrangements were above 56.7%, and segregating when the standard deviation between donors exceeded 5%. To diagnose cytomegalovirus status from the catalog of TCR beta chain sequences, a statistical classification framework was built. V and J gene assignment, in a later analysis, came from comparing TCR nucleotide sequences with IMGT/GENE-DB human TR gene sequences. In a later analysis, CDR3 sequences and most-parsimonious VDJ recombination scenarios were assigned using the TCRdist pipeline. In a later analysis, every TCR beta chain was defined by the combination of its CDR3 amino acid sequence and its V-gene family, and reads without a unique V-gene family were dropped. A later analysis removed 550 to 700 highly shared, low-generation-probability nucleotide sequences to deal with suspected cross-contamination and a sequencing artifact. A later analysis calculated a clonal expansion index for each public chain from normalized within-repertoire ranks of inferred template counts. In a later analysis, generation probabilities were computed using a VDJ recombination model fitted to out-of-frame rearrangements, and the results were checked against IGoR. Hypergeometric tests were used in a later analysis to score TCR-TCR, TCR-HLA and TCR-CMV co-occurrence, with a repertoire-size bias correction applied to the TCR pairs. In a later analysis, false discovery rates were estimated by permuting HLA or CMV assignments 20 times. In a later analysis, co-occurring TCRs were grouped with DBSCAN, and TCRdist sequence similarity was added when clustering was performed within HLA-allele-positive subsets. Repertoires with fewer than 30,000 or more than 120,000 public chains were left out of co-occurrence clustering, as were five repertoires with anomalous nucleotide sharing. TCRdb limited this immuneACCESS table to in-frame rearrangements with V and J called. A share of clones is missing; checked studies link under half to unresolved V genes, and the rest is unexplained. V, J and clone size derive from that table, while D and trimming were established from the DNA sequence. For this sample there are 130,000 to 150,000 clones; 70% to 80% appear just once. More than 4.5% of the sample belongs to the ten largest clones.

The cohort comprised under 700 healthy bone marrow donors. All cohort members were sampled while nominally healthy, although unrecorded immune exposures were likely present. The donor tested CMV seronegative and was one of the 352 seronegative cohort members. A peripheral blood sample was provided by each donor, and peripheral blood mononuclear cells were used for TCR beta sequencing. Genomic DNA was extracted from the blood cell samples with the Qiagen DNeasy Blood Extraction Kit. From cysteine to phenylalanine, the CDR3 is 13 amino acids long. Here the CDR3 DNA is all that survives: 39 bases in frame from base 1. The V and J ends are trimmed by 3 bases and 9 bases, leaving 9 bases between them. The germline V gene (reference sequence) specifies LNHNV as CDR1 and YYDKDF as CDR2. Note on this clone: It lacks a known antigen. Base-call qualities are not available, and no considerably larger clone is one nucleotide away.

Overall results and qualifications from the work: Because HLA typing was missing for some donors at each locus, association tests included only the typed subset. This cohort had only TCR beta chains sequenced, and the lack of alpha or paired-chain data limited which features could be detected. A later analysis associated 16,951 TCR beta sequences with specific HLA alleles at a false discovery rate of 0.05. A total of 150 to 200 TCR beta chains were listed by the study as associated with cytomegalovirus. A cluster of highly shared sequence variants was judged likely to be a technical artifact of the sequencing pipeline. When HLA alleles, especially DR and DQ, strongly co-occurred, TCR associations were difficult to assign to individual alleles. An earlier analysis of 450 to 750 of the donors showed that most TCR beta V segments appeared in productive rearrangements either about 87% or about 30% of the time, which broadly matched IMGT annotations. Sequencing depth was assumed to be roughly uniform across donors in the presence/absence analyses, though that assumption may not hold. Correlated functional status among segregating V segments might reflect linkage disequilibrium, but an unknown experimental factor could not be ruled out. According to a later analysis, parvovirus B19, influenza, CMV and Epstein-Barr virus appeared linked to several top co-occurrence clusters. A later analysis found that TCR association rates varied across HLA loci, with DRB1 alleles showing the most associated TCRs and HLA-C alleles the fewest. Because the 87-base-pair reads could not distinguish some IMGT-functional V segments, including TRBV6-2 and TRBV6-3, those segments were excluded. Because counts were too low, 15 to 20 rarely observed V segments, including chromosome 9 orphons, were excluded from the earlier analysis of some 590 of the donors. A later genetic analysis associated a missense DCLRE1C variant with V-gene and J-gene trimming of TCR beta chains, and an independent cohort replicated the association. Most TCR sequences were seen in very few donors, while some public TCRs were found in many individuals. The only immune exposure information available for the cohort was CMV serostatus. Compared with the 666-donor mean, donors in an Asian-associated ancestry cluster had fewer N-insertions in productive TCRs, according to a later genetic analysis. It was suggested by the authors that the approach could potentially be generalized to other disease states and immunological phenotypes. The classifier was reported to diagnose cytomegalovirus status with high specificity and sensitivity in both the original cohort and the validation cohort. Most CMV-associated TCR beta chains appeared to be HLA-restricted in a later analysis, and the HLA associations seemed to be driven largely by CMV exposure. A further reported finding was that TCR beta sequences accurately predicted the HLA-A and HLA-B alleles for most subjects in the first cohort. A few of the identified cytomegalovirus-associated TCR beta chains were confirmed in vitro to be specific for cytomegalovirus antigens. Compared with equally common non-associated chains, HLA-associated TCR beta chains in a later analysis were more clonally expanded and had lower generation probabilities.

The sample comprised PBMCs. The TCR sequence derives from a woman between 50 and 59 years old in good health and CMV-seronegative. The V and J segments used are TRBV15 and TRBJ1-6; D gene: possibly TRBD1, on 5 matching bases. The CDR3 region: CATSRGQGSPLHF. At the DNA level, the sequence is TGTGCCACCAGCAGGGGTCAGGGTTCACCCCTCCACTTT.